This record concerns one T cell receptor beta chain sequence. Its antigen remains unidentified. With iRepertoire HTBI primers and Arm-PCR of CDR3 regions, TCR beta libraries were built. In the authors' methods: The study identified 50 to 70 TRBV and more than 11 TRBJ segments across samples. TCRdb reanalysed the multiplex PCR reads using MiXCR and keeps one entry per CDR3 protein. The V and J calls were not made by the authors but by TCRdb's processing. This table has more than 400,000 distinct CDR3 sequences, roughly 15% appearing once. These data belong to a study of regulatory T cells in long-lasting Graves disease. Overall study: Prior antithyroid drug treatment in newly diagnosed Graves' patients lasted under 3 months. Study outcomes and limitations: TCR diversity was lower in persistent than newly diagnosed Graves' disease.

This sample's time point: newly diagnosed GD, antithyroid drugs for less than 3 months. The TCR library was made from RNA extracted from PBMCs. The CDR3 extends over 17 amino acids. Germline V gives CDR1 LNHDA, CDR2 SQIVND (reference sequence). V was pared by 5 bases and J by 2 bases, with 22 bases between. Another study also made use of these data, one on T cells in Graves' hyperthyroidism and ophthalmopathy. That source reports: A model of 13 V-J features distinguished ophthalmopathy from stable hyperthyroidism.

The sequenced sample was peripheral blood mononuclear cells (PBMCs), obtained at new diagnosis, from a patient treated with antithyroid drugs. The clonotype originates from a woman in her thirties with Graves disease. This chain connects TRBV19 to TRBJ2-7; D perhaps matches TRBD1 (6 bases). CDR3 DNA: TGTGCCAGTAGTTACACCCTAGGGGGTTTTGCGGCCTACGAGCAGTACTTC. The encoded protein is CASSYTLGGFAAYEQYF.